Given below is one T cell receptor (beta chain) in context. Germline V gene data show CDR1 as MGHRA and CDR2 as YSYEKL. The germline V and J ends were trimmed by 4 bases and 0 bases, with 10 bases remaining between them. This CDR3 is 15 amino acids long. The sample originates from a study of human T cells and chemical hapten exposure. Study-wide context: Patch testing was performed with 0.01% DPC on the upper back, with reading at 6 days.

One entry per CDR3 protein, called by TCRdb with MiXCR from the RACE reads. The sample holds about 98,000 distinct CDR3 sequences, 11% seen once. The time point: pre-sensitization, week 0. Treatment noted: therapeutic diphenylcyclopropenone sensitization with weekly scalp DPC. Material: whole blood, obtained in connection with sensitization to the hapten diphenylcyclopropenone (DPC). V usage is TRBV4-1 and J usage is TRBJ1-5; D unclear. This clonotype originated in a woman between 55 and 75 years old with alopecia areata. Some clones in this sample may be carry-over from other donors' samples. Written as DNA, the CDR3 is TGCGCCAGCAGCCCTCAGGAGAATAGCAATCAGCCCCAGCATTTT. Translated, it gives CASSPQENSNQPQHF.